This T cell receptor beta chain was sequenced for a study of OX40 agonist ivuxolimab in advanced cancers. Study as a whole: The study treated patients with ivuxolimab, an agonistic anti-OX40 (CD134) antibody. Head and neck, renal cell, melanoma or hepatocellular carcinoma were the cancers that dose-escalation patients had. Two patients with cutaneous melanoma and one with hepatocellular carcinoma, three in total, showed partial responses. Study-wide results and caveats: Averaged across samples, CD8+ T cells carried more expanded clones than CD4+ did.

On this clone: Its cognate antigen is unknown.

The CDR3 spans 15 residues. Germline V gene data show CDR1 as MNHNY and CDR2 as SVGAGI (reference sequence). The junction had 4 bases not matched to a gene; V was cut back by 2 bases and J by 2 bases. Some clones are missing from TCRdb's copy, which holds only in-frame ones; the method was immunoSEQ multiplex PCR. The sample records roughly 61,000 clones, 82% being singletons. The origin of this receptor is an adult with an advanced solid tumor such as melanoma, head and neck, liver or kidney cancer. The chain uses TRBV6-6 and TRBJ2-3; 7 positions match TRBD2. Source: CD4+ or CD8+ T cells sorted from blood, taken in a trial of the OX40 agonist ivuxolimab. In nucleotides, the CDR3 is TGTGCCAGCAGTTACCGAGCGGGACCCACAGATACGCAGTATTTT. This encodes CASSYRAGPTDTQYF.